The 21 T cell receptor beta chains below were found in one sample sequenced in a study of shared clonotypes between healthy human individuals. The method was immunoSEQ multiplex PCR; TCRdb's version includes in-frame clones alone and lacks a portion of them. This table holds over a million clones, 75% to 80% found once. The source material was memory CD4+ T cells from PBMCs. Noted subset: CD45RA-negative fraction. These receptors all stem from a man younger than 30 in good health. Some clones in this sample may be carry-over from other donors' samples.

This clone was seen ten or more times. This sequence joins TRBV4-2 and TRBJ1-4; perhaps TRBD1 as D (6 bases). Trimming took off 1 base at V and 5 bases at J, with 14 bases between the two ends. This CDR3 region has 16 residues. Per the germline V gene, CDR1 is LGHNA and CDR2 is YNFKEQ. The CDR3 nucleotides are TGTGCCAGCAGCCAAGGACCACAGGGTGAGAATGAAAAACTGTTTTTT. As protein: CASSQGPQGENEKLFF.

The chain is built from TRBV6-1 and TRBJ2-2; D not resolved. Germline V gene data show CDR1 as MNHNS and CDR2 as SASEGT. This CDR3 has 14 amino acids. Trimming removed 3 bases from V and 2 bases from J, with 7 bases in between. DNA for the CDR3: TGTGCCAGCAGTGAGTCCTATAACACCGGGGAGCTGTTTTTT. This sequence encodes CASSESYNTGELFF.

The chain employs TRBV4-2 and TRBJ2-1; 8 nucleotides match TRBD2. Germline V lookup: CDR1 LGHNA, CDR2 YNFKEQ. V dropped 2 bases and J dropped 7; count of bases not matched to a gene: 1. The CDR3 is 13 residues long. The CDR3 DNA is TGTGCCAGCAGCCAAAGACTAGCGAATGAGCAGTTCTTC. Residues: CASSQRLANEQFF.

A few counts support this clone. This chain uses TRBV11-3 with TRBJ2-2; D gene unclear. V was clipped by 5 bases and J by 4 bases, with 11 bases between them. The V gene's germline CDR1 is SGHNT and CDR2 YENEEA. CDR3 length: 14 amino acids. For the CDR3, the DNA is TGTGCCAGCAGCGCCCTATACCCCACCGGGGAGCTGTTTTTT. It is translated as CASSALYPTGELFF.

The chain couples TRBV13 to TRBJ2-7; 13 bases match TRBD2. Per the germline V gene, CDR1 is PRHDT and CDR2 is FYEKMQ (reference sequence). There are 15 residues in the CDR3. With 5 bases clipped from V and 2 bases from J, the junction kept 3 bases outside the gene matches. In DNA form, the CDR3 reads TGTGCCAGCAGCCCGGGACTAGCGGGAACCTACGAGCAGTACTTC. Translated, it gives CASSPGLAGTYEQYF.

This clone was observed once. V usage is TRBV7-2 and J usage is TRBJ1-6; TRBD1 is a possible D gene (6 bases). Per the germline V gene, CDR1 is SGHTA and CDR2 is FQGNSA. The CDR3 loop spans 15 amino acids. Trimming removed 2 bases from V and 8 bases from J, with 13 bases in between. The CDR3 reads CASSLQGFGDSPLHF. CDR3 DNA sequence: TGTGCCAGCAGCTTACAGGGGTTCGGTGATTCACCCCTCCACTTT.

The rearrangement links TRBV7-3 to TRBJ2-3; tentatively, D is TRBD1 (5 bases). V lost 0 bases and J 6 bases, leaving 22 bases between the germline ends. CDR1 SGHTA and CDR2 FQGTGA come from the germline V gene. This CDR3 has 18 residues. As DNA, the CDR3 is TGTGCCAGCAGCTTAACGTTAAAAGGGGCCGCCAGTGGGGATACGCAGTATTTT. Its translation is CASSLTLKGAASGDTQYF.

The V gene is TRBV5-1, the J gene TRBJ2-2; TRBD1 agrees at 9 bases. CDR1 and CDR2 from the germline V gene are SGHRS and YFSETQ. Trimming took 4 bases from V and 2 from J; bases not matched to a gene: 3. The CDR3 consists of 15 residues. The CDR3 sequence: CASSKGQGNTGELFF. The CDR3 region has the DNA TGCGCCAGCAGCAAGGGACAGGGTAACACCGGGGAGCTGTTTTTT.

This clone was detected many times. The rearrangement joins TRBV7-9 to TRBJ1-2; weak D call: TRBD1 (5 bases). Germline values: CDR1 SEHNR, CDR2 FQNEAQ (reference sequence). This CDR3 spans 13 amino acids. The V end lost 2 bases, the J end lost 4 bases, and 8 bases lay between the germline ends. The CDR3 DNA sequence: TGTGCCAGCAGCTTAAGGGGCGGCTATGGCTACACCTTC. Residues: CASSLRGGYGYTF.

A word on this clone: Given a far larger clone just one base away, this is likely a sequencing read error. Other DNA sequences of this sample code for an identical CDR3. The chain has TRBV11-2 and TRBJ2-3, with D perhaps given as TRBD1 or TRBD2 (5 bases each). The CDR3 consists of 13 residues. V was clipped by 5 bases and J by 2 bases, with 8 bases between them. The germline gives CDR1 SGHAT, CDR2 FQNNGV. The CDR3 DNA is TGTGCCAGCAGCCCGGGGACCACAGATACGCAGTATTTT. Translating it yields CASSPGTTDTQYF.

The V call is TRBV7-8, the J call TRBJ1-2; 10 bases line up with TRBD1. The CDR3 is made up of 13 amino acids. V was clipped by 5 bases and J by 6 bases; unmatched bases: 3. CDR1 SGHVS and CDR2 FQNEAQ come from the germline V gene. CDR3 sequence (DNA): TGTGCCAGCAGCCGGGACAGGGGCAATGGCTACACCTTC. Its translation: CASSRDRGNGYTF.

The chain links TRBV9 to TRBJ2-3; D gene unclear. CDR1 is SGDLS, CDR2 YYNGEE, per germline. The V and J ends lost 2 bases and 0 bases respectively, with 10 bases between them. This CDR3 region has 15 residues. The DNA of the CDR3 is TGTGCCAGCAGCGTTTCGCCGGGTAGCACAGATACGCAGTATTTT. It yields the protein CASSVSPGSTDTQYF.

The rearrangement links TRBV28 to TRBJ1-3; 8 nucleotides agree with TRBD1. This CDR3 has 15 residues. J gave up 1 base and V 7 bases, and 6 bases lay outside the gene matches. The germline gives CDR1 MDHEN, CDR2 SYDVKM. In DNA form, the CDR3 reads TGTGCCAGCACCTGGGACAGGTTGTCTGGAAACACCATATATTTT. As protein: CASTWDRLSGNTIYF.

CDR3 in amino acids: CASSVSGGGTDTQYF. The CDR3 DNA reads as TGCGCCAGCAGCGTTAGCGGGGGAGGGACAGATACGCAGTATTTT. This sequence joins TRBV4-1 and TRBJ2-3, with TRBD2 identical over 9 bases. Trimming at V came to 5 bases and at J to 3 bases, leaving 6 bases not matched to a gene. Germline V gene lookup returns CDR1 MGHRA and CDR2 YSYEKL. The CDR3 sequence is 15 residues long.

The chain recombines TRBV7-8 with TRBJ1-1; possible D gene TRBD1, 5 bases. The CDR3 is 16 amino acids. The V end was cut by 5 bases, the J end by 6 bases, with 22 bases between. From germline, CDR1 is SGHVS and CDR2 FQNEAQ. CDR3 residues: CASSTRQRAGSAEAFF. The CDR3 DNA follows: TGTGCCAGCAGCACCAGACAGAGGGCGGGATCCGCTGAAGCTTTCTTT.

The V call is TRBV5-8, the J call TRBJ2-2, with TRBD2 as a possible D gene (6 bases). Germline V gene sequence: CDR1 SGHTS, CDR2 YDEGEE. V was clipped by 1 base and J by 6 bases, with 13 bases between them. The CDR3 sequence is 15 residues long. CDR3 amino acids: CASSLLWGLAGELFF. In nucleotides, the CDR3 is TGTGCCAGCAGCTTGCTCTGGGGACTCGCCGGGGAGCTGTTTTTT.

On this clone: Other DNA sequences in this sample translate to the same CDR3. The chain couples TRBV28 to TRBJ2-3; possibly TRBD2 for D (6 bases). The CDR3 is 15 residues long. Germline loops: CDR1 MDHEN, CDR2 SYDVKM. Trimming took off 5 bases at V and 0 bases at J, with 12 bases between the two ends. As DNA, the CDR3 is TGTGCCAGCAGTCCCAGCGGGTCTAGCACAGATACGCAGTATTTT. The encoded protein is CASSPSGSSTDTQYF.

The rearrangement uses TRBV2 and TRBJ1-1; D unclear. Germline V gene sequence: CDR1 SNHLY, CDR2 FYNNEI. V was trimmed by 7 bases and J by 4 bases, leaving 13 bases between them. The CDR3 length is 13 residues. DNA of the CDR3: TGTGCCAGCAAACGGGTTCCCCTCACTGAAGCTTTCTTT. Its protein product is CASKRVPLTEAFF.

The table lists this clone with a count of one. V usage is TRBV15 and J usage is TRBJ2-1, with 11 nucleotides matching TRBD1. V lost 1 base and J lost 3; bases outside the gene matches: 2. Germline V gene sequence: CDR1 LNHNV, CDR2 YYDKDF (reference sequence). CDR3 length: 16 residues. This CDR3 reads CATSRVGTGGYNEQFF. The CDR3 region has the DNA TGTGCCACCAGCAGAGTCGGGACAGGGGGCTACAATGAGCAGTTCTTC.

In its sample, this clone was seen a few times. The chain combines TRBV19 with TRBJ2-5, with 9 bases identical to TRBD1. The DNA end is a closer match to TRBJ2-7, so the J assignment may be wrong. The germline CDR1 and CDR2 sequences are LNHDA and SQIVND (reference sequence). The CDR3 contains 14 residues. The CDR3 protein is CASSTGTGSYEQYF. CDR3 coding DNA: TGTGCCAGTAGCACCGGGACAGGGTCCTACGAGCAGTACTTC.

Here the CDR3 DNA reads TGTGCCAGCAGCTTCTACCGGGGCGCGGGGGGCTACACCTTC. Its protein is CASSFYRGAGGYTF. The chain employs TRBV11-1 and TRBJ1-2, with D possibly being TRBD1 (5 bases). This CDR3 comprises 14 residues. Germline V CDR1 and CDR2: SGHAT, FQDESV (reference sequence). V lost 3 bases and J 8 bases, leaving 16 bases between the germline ends.